This record looks at one TCR beta chain sequence and its context. Its antigen is unidentified. The germline V gene has CDR1 SGHAT and CDR2 FQNNGV. The V and J ends lost 1 base and 2 bases respectively, with 17 bases between them. CDR3 length: 17 amino acids. The entry originates in a study of T cells in localized non-small cell lung cancer. Study-wide findings and caveats: Longer overall survival associated with higher blood T cell density; shorter survival with higher adjacent-lung clonality. A median of about 58 of the top 100 tumor clones appeared in adjacent lung, which was paired and uninvolved. Because sequencing included only one region (of the tumor), heterogeneity remains possible. Uninvolved adjacent lung, not tumor, had the highest T cell clonality.

Assay used: immunoSEQ multiplex PCR; TCRdb lists only in-frame clones, some missing. The table lists 75,000 to 90,000 clones, 84% of them singletons. This sequence originates from a man aged 40 to 69 with stage I lung adenocarcinoma. The chain joins TRBV11-2 to TRBJ2-5; D not resolved. The source was peripheral blood, collected before any cancer treatment. The CDR3 DNA is TGTGCCAGCAGCTTAGGGCAGACGACCGTGGGGCAAGAGACCCAGTACTTC. This gives the protein CASSLGQTTVGQETQYF.